This record concerns one T cell receptor beta chain sequence. Its antigen is still unknown. Germline V gene data show CDR1 as KGHSH and CDR2 as LQKENI. This CDR3 region has 13 residues. V lost 3 bases to trimming and J lost 2 bases, with 8 bases between them. The data are from a study of long-term antiretroviral therapy in people with HIV. At the survey level, the v3.0 immunoSEQ assay was run. Method: immunoSEQ multiplex PCR; TCRdb's copy keeps in-frame clones and lacks some. The table records some 38,000 clones, over 80% of them present only once. Findings of the study overall: Diversity measured after ART increased yet remained under transplant donor controls. Those clones which expanded before ART made up the dominant part of the repertoire at all time points.

The origin of this receptor is a young man with HIV. The source material was unsorted PBMCs, sampled 1.5 years after starting antiretroviral therapy. The chain employs TRBV18 and TRBJ2-7; possibly TRBD1 for D (5 bases). The CDR3 sequence: CASSPAGTYEQYF. In nucleotides, the CDR3 is TGTGCCAGCTCACCCGCAGGGACCTACGAGCAGTACTTC.